This TCR beta chain was obtained from a study of blood T cell repertoires in COVID-19. Study-wide background: Acute and convalescent COVID-19 samples came from the United States, Italy and Spain.

In the study's own analysis: Using reference gene primer amplification, nucleated cell counts were estimated. Generated by immunoSEQ multiplex PCR, the TCRdb table keeps only in-frame clones and is missing some. The V and J calls and clone size were taken over from that table, and D and trimming were inferred from the DNA. The profile shows 250,000 to 300,000 clones, 70% to 90% of them singletons. This CDR3 has 18 residues. The ends lost 1 base at V and 4 bases at J; junction bases unmatched: 11. Germline values: CDR1 MGHRA, CDR2 YSYEKL. Clinical histories supplied by participants themselves formed the basis of cohort assignment. Recovered Cohort 3 donors showed two negative PCRs, clearance, or symptom resolution.

The specimen was PBMCs or T cells enriched from blood (not recorded which). The receptor was isolated from a woman between 45 and 65 years old who had recovered from COVID-19. The chain carries TRBV4-1 and TRBJ2-1; TRBD1 aligns across 9 bases. The CDR3 region has the DNA TGCGCCAGCAGCCAAGCTCTCCAGGACAGGGGAAGGTACAATGAGCAGTTCTTC. Protein sequence: CASSQALQDRGRYNEQFF.